Each of the 21 T cell receptor beta chains below was sequenced from the same sample in a study of blood T cells in healthy people across ages. The use of a sample-barcoded 5' primer and a J-beta primer mix characterized a second PCR of about 7 to 12 cycles. Each CDR3 protein gets one entry after TCRdb re-called the 5' RACE reads with MiXCR. Of about 780,000 distinct CDR3 sequences in the sample, roughly 26% are singletons; the top ten hold about 3%. These records were also assigned to another study, of T cells of mothers and their children.

The sequenced sample consisted of blood. Every receptor here comes from a boy aged 5-17 years in good health.

The sample holds a few counts of this clonotype. V is TRBV2 and J is TRBJ1-1; D remains unclear. From germline, CDR1 is SNHLY and CDR2 FYNNEI. The CDR3 length is 14 residues. Trimming cost V 2 bases and J 1 base, with 8 bases left between them. The CDR3: CASSEPFSNTEAFF. The CDR3 coding sequence is TGTGCCAGCAGTGAACCGTTCTCGAACACTGAAGCTTTCTTT.

This clonotype appeared a few times. The chain recombines TRBV28 with TRBJ2-7; 9 nucleotides align to TRBD1. V gave up 7 bases and J gave up 4 bases; unmatched junction bases: 14. The CDR3 extends over 16 amino acids. CDR1 and CDR2 (germline): MDHEN, SYDVKM. The CDR3 loop is CASTLRGGQGLYEQYF. CDR3 nucleotide sequence: TGTGCCAGCACTCTCAGGGGTGGACAGGGGCTTTACGAGCAGTACTTC.

The V call is TRBV6-1, the J call TRBJ2-1, with 7 nucleotides matching TRBD2. V lost 6 bases, J lost 7 bases, and 9 bases stayed unmatched. This CDR3 spans 14 amino acids. Germline CDR1 reads MNHNS; CDR2 reads SASEGT. CDR3 loop: CASSHNGGLNEQFF. In DNA, the CDR3 is TGTGCCAGCAGCCATAACGGGGGGTTGAATGAGCAGTTCTTC.

This clonotype was counted a few times. The chain has TRBV30 and TRBJ1-5, with 8 nucleotides matching TRBD1. Germline assignment: CDR1 GTSNPN and CDR2 SVGIG (reference sequence). V shed 1 base, J shed 5 bases, and the junction held 4 bases outside the gene matches. CDR3 length: 14 amino acids. The CDR3 here is CAWSAKQGDQPQHF. The CDR3 DNA reads TGTGCCTGGAGTGCCAAACAGGGGGATCAGCCCCAGCATTTT.

J is TRBJ2-7 and V is TRBV7-9; D possibly corresponds to TRBD2 (7 bases). The J call may be wrong; the DNA end is better matched by TRBJ2-1. Germline CDR1 is SEHNR and CDR2 is FQNEAQ (reference sequence). The CDR3 runs to 16 residues. CDR3 nucleotide sequence: TGTGCCAGCAGCTTAGCCTCCGGGGGGCCGCTACTGGAGCAGTTCTTC. Translated: CASSLASGGPLLEQFF.

The rearrangement joins TRBV6-1 to TRBJ2-1, with 9 positions matching TRBD2. V lost 8 bases to trimming and J lost 6 bases; unmatched junction nucleotides: 5. The germline V gene has CDR1 MNHNS and CDR2 SASEGT. The CDR3 is made up of 13 amino acids. Written as DNA, the CDR3 is TGTGCCAGCGGGTGGCGGGGGGGCAATGAGCAGTTCTTC. Its protein is CASGWRGGNEQFF.

This clonotype was observed a handful of times. The chain employs TRBV5-1 and TRBJ1-4; D unresolved. Looked up from germline, CDR1 is SGHRS and CDR2 is YFSETQ. The CDR3 runs 14 residues. Trimming took off 5 bases at V and 8 bases at J, with 16 bases between the two ends. CDR3 protein: CASSPRTTEEKLFF. CDR3 bases: TGCGCCAGCAGTCCTAGAACTACCGAGGAAAAACTGTTTTTT.

The rearrangement joins TRBV28 to TRBJ1-1; a possible D gene is TRBD1 (5 bases). V lost 6 bases and J lost 4, with 27 bases in between. The CDR3 has 18 residues. Germline CDR1 is MDHEN and CDR2 is SYDVKM. CDR3 coding DNA: TGTGCCAGCAGCCCATTATCCATTACGGGAAGGGGTCGCACTGAAGCTTTCTTT. Its protein is CASSPLSITGRGRTEAFF.

J is TRBJ2-3 and V is TRBV20-1; D possibly corresponds to TRBD1 (6 bases). V lost 1 base and J lost 0, with 8 bases in between. This CDR3 contains 14 residues. Germline V gene sequence: CDR1 DFQATT, CDR2 SNEGSKA (reference sequence). The CDR3 DNA follows: TGCAGTGCTAGAGGACAGGAGAGCACAGATACGCAGTATTTT. Protein: CSARGQESTDTQYF.

The CDR3: CASSESGGPWETQYF. CDR3 coding DNA: TGCGCCAGCAGTGAAAGCGGGGGGCCCTGGGAGACCCAGTACTTC. This chain joins TRBV10-2 and TRBJ2-5, with 9 bases matching TRBD2. The V gene end was trimmed by 3 bases and the J gene end by 5 bases; junction bases not matched to a gene: 7. CDR1 and CDR2 (germline): WSHSY, SAAADI. This CDR3 region has 15 residues.

The chain couples TRBV10-3 to TRBJ1-6; D is undetermined. Between the trimmed V and J ends, which lost 0 bases and 5 bases, there was a span of 11 bases. CDR1 ENHRY and CDR2 SYGVKD come from the germline V gene. This CDR3 comprises 16 residues. CDR3 coding DNA: TGTGCCATCAGTGAGTCCCAGGCCCTCCATAATTCACCCCTCCACTTT. Protein product: CAISESQALHNSPLHF.

The chain carries TRBV27 and TRBJ2-6; 9 positions agree with TRBD1. The trim removed 6 bases at V and 4 bases at J, leaving 4 bases unmatched. The CDR3 is 15 residues long. Germline V gene sequence: CDR1 MNHEY, CDR2 SMNVEV (reference sequence). CDR3 bases: TGTGCCAGCAGGGGACAGGGAGCCGGGGCCAACGTCCTGACTTTC. This translates into CASRGQGAGANVLTF. The full variable domain, its missing parts supplied by reference TRBV27 and TRBJ2-6, is EAQVTQNPRYLITVTGKKLTVTCSQNMNHEYMSWYRQDPGLGLRQIYYSMNVEVTDKGDVPEGYKVSRKEKRNFPLILESPSPNQTSLYFCASRGQGAGANVLTFGAGSRLTVL.

The J gene is TRBJ1-4, the V gene TRBV7-9; D may be TRBD1 (5 bases). The CDR3 is 15 amino acids. Trimming took off 5 bases at V and 8 bases at J, with 18 bases between the two ends. Per germline, CDR1 SEHNR and CDR2 FQNEAQ (reference sequence). The CDR3 DNA follows: TGTGCCAGCAGCCCCTCCAGGGCGGCAGACGAAAAACTGTTTTTT. This codes for CASSPSRAADEKLFF.

V usage is TRBV10-3 and J usage is TRBJ2-3; no reliable D call. V was clipped by 3 bases and J by 0 bases, with 7 bases between them. CDR1 and CDR2 (germline): ENHRY, SYGVKD. This CDR3 is built from 14 residues. The CDR3 DNA is TGTGCCATCAGTGACTACCAAAGCACAGATACGCAGTATTTT. Protein product: CAISDYQSTDTQYF.

The V call is TRBV12-3 or TRBV12-4, the J call TRBJ2-7, with D possibly matching TRBD2 (6 bases). V was trimmed by 2 bases and J by 1 base, leaving 12 bases between them. CDR3 size: 15 residues. The CDR3: CASSLWGVGSYEQYF. The CDR3 bases are TGTGCCAGCAGTTTATGGGGGGTCGGATCCTACGAGCAGTACTTC.

V and J are TRBV10-3 and TRBJ2-7, with D tentatively TRBD2 (5 bases). The ends were cut back, 5 bases at V and 0 bases at J, with 17 bases in the middle. Germline CDR1 ENHRY, CDR2 SYGVKD. This CDR3 is built from 16 residues. CDR3 DNA sequence: TGTGCCATCAGTCCCCTCGGGGTCCTCAGCTCCTACGAGCAGTACTTC. Protein product: CAISPLGVLSSYEQYF.

This clonotype was observed a handful of times. This chain links TRBV6-6 with TRBJ1-2; D remains ambiguous. The CDR3 is 15 amino acids. V was clipped by 2 bases and J by 7 bases, with 17 bases between them. Germline lookup yields CDR1 MNHNY and CDR2 SVGAGI (reference sequence). Here the CDR3 reads CASSYGGNVRGGYTF. The CDR3, as DNA: TGTGCCAGCAGTTACGGTGGGAACGTGCGGGGTGGCTACACCTTC.

The sample holds a few counts of this clonotype. V is TRBV3-1 and J is TRBJ2-3, with 9 bases matching TRBD2. The germline CDR1 and CDR2 sequences are LGHDT and YNNKEL (reference sequence). J gave up 5 bases and V 4 bases, and 13 bases lay outside the gene matches. The CDR3 is 17 amino acids. The CDR3 nucleotides read TGTGCCAGCAGCCGAAGGGCTCCGGGACTAGCAAGAGATACGCAGTATTTT. The encoded protein is CASSRRAPGLARDTQYF.

This clonotype was seen more than once but under ten times. The rearrangement uses TRBV20-1 and TRBJ2-5; weak D call: TRBD2 (6 bases). The V gene lost 8 bases and the J gene lost 4 bases, with 20 bases spanning the gap. Germline values: CDR1 DFQATT, CDR2 SNEGSKA (reference sequence). This CDR3 has 14 residues. The CDR3 DNA follows: TGCAGTCATCGGGACTCCGGAGGTGGAGAGACCCAGTACTTC. This gives the protein CSHRDSGGGETQYF.

The V gene is TRBV5-1, the J gene TRBJ2-1; D gene unclear. The germline CDR1 and CDR2 sequences are SGHRS and YFSETQ. The ends were cut back, 4 bases at V and 2 bases at J, with 7 bases in the middle. The CDR3 sequence is 13 residues long. CDR3 nucleotide sequence: TGCGCCAGCAGCGAGACACCCTACAATGAGCAGTTCTTC. Translated, it gives CASSETPYNEQFF.

This clonotype appeared a few times. The gene calls are TRBV10-3 and TRBJ2-5, with D hard to call. Germline CDR1 and CDR2: ENHRY and SYGVKD. V gave up 2 bases and J gave up 4 bases, with 11 bases separating them. This CDR3 contains 14 residues. The CDR3 loop is CAISEKGTSETQYF. CDR3 in DNA: TGTGCCATCAGTGAGAAGGGAACCTCAGAGACCCAGTACTTC.